The next 24 T cell receptor beta chains were all read from a single sample in a study of Ad26.COV2.S vaccination and SARS-CoV-2 variants. Regarding treatment: roughly 19 received Ad26.COV2.S at low or high dose, single or two shots; roughly five received placebo; per-sample allocation not given. Vaccine and placebo recipients were sampled on day 63 after the first injection. Using immunoSEQ multiplex PCR, the repertoire was profiled, and TCRdb retains in-frame clones only, with some absent. Counted here are under 400,000 clones, around 86% occurring once; the ten biggest clones make up about 3%. The input for sequencing was peripheral blood, taken in a trial of Ad26.COV2.S vaccine versus placebo. All receptors derive from a person between 18 and 65 years old who received the Ad26.COV2.S COVID-19 vaccine or a placebo.

The chain couples TRBV7-9 to TRBJ1-5; TRBD1 might be the D (5 bases). The CDR3 is 14 residues long. Germline CDR1 is SEHNR and CDR2 is FQNEAQ (reference sequence). Between the trimmed V and J ends, which lost 1 base and 5 bases, there was a span of 9 bases. CDR3 bases: TGTGCCAGCAGCTTAGGCAGGGTTGATCAGCCCCAGCATTTT. It codes for CASSLGRVDQPQHF.

This sequence joins TRBV7-9 and TRBJ2-7, with D perhaps TRBD1 (6 bases). CDR3 length: 17 residues. Germline CDR1 SEHNR, CDR2 FQNEAQ (reference sequence). The V gene lost 5 bases and the J gene lost 2 bases, with 22 bases spanning the gap. This CDR3 is CASSPTPRQVSAYEQYF. The CDR3 DNA is TGTGCCAGCAGCCCCACCCCCAGACAGGTTTCGGCCTACGAGCAGTACTTC.

The chain combines TRBV28 with TRBJ1-1, with 8 positions matching TRBD1. Germline CDR1 is MDHEN and CDR2 is SYDVKM. The CDR3 spans 17 residues. The V segment lost 7 bases and the J segment 1 base; nucleotides outside the gene matches: 14. Written as DNA, the CDR3 is TGTGCCAGCACCCTACGGACAGGGAGAGTGGGGAACACTGAAGCTTTCTTT. Amino acids: CASTLRTGRVGNTEAFF.

This clone was seen only a few times. The chain recombines TRBV4-1 with TRBJ1-5, with a tentative D call TRBD1 (5 bases). The V end was cut by 0 bases, the J end by 2 bases, with 11 bases between. This CDR3 is built from 16 residues. Germline V gene sequence: CDR1 MGHRA, CDR2 YSYEKL. The CDR3 bases are TGCGCCAGCAGCCAAGATCGCGGAGGGGGCAATCAGCCCCAGCATTTT. It translates to CASSQDRGGGNQPQHF.

This chain joins TRBV10-1 and TRBJ2-7, with TRBD2 identical over 10 bases. Germline lookup yields CDR1 WNHNN and CDR2 SYGVQD (reference sequence). The CDR3 has 15 amino acids. J was trimmed by 2 bases and V by 6 bases; bases with no gene match: 7. The CDR3 nucleotides are TGCGCCAGCAGCGATGGACTAGCGGAAACCTACGAGCAGTACTTC. As protein: CASSDGLAETYEQYF.

The rearrangement joins TRBV5-1 to TRBJ1-1; D is possibly TRBD1 (6 bases). V shed 0 bases and J shed 6 bases, with 12 bases lying between them. The CDR3 loop spans 14 amino acids. Germline values: CDR1 SGHRS, CDR2 YFSETQ. CDR3 bases: TGCGCCAGCAGCTTGGTAGTGGGGGGCCCTGAAGCTTTCTTT. This encodes CASSLVVGGPEAFF.

V usage is TRBV6-1 and J usage is TRBJ1-3; D is uncertain. Germline CDR1 MNHNS, CDR2 SASEGT. The CDR3 has 16 residues. Between the trimmed V and J ends, which lost 0 bases and 4 bases, there was a span of 13 bases. The CDR3 loop reads CASSEAPPTRGNTIYF. CDR3 coding DNA: TGTGCCAGCAGTGAAGCGCCTCCGACGAGGGGAAACACCATATATTTT.

This clone was found a few times. The V call is TRBV30, the J call TRBJ1-6; maybe TRBD1 (6 bases). The V end lost 6 bases, the J end lost 7 bases, and 19 bases lay between the germline ends. Per the germline V gene, CDR1 is GTSNPN and CDR2 is SVGIG (reference sequence). The CDR3 has 15 residues. CDR3 DNA sequence: TGTGCCTGCCCTGGAGGAGGGGGGCAGAATTCACCCCTCCACTTT. Translation gives CACPGGGGQNSPLHF.

The gene calls are TRBV7-9 and TRBJ2-2; weak D call: TRBD1 (6 bases). The length of the CDR3 is 15 residues. Germline CDR1 SEHNR, CDR2 FQNEAQ (reference sequence). V dropped 5 bases and J dropped 3 bases, with 13 bases sitting between them. The CDR3 coding sequence is TGTGCCAGCAGCCTGCAGGGGTTGGACACCGGGGAGCTGTTTTTT. This gives the protein CASSLQGLDTGELFF.

This chain connects TRBV3-1 (or the pseudogene TRBV3-2) to TRBJ2-1; D gene uncertain. This CDR3 is built from 15 residues. Per the germline V gene, CDR1 is LGHDT and CDR2 is YNNKEL (reference sequence). Trimming cost V 5 bases and J 4 bases, with 15 bases left between them. CDR3 sequence: CASSDESSLYNEQFF. The CDR3 DNA follows: TGTGCCAGCAGCGACGAATCGTCCCTTTACAATGAGCAGTTCTTC.

The chain is built from TRBV30 and TRBJ1-1; TRBD1 agrees at 7 bases. V gave up 3 bases and J gave up 0 bases; unmatched junction bases: 1. The CDR3 is made up of 13 amino acids. Germline loops: CDR1 GTSNPN, CDR2 SVGIG (reference sequence). The CDR3 sequence: CAWSQGVNTEAFF. For the CDR3, the DNA is TGTGCCTGGAGCCAGGGGGTGAACACTGAAGCTTTCTTT.

The chain is built from TRBV5-1 and TRBJ1-1; D is perhaps TRBD1 (5 bases). The CDR3 extends over 15 amino acids. The V gene's germline CDR1 is SGHRS and CDR2 YFSETQ. The V gene lost 1 base and the J gene lost 5 bases, with 15 bases spanning the gap. CDR3 nucleotide sequence: TGCGCCAGCAGCTTGCGGTCGGGGGGAGAGACTGAAGCTTTCTTT. Protein: CASSLRSGGETEAFF.

CDR3 protein: CASGLSLETQYF. The CDR3 nucleotides read TGTGCTAGTGGTTTGTCTCTAGAGACCCAGTACTTC. The chain couples TRBV12-5 to TRBJ2-5; no clear D gene. The germline V and J ends were trimmed by 2 bases and 4 bases, with 5 bases remaining between them. Per germline, CDR1 LGHNT and CDR2 FRNRAP. This CDR3 is 12 amino acids long.

This clone was seen once. The chain carries TRBV5-1 and TRBJ2-3; TRBD2 matches at 8 bases. Trimming cost V 7 bases and J 6 bases; bases outside gene matches: 7. The CDR3 consists of 13 residues. Germline V gene lookup returns CDR1 SGHRS and CDR2 YFSETQ. As DNA, the CDR3 is TGCGCCAGCGGAGCGGGGGAAGGGGATACGCAGTATTTT. Encoded protein: CASGAGEGDTQYF.

This chain joins TRBV30 and TRBJ2-3, with TRBD1 identical over 9 bases. Germline CDR1 GTSNPN, CDR2 SVGIG (reference sequence). The CDR3 extends over 17 amino acids. V shed 3 bases and J 4 bases; nucleotides not matched to a gene: 14. The DNA for the CDR3 is TGTGCCTGGAGAGGACAGGGGTGGGTGGGAAATCCAGATACGCAGTATTTT. It is translated as CAWRGQGWVGNPDTQYF.

The rearrangement uses TRBV4-2 and TRBJ2-2; 7 bases map to TRBD2. Germline V lookup: CDR1 LGHNA, CDR2 YNFKEQ. The CDR3 loop spans 16 amino acids. V dropped 0 bases and J dropped 6; count of bases not matched to a gene: 7. DNA for the CDR3: TGTGCCAGCAGCCAAGACCGTCGGGGGGTTTCCGGGGAGCTGTTTTTT. This gives the protein CASSQDRRGVSGELFF.

The chain employs TRBV28 and TRBJ1-2, with D possibly being TRBD1 (5 bases). V was cut by 4 bases and J by 8 bases, with 14 bases left in between. The germline CDR1 and CDR2 sequences are MDHEN and SYDVKM. This CDR3 has 13 amino acids. CDR3 nucleotides: TGTGCCAGCAGTTCTCCCGGGACCTGGGGCTACACCTTC. This encodes CASSSPGTWGYTF.

The gene calls are TRBV6-5 and TRBJ2-6; a weak D match, TRBD2 (5 bases). The CDR3 has 16 amino acids. The V end was cut by 0 bases, the J end by 3 bases, with 9 bases between. CDR1 is MNHEY and CDR2 is SVGAGI in the germline V gene. Written as DNA, the CDR3 is TGTGCCAGCAGTTACTCGGTTGGAGGTGGGGCCAACGTCCTGACTTTC. Protein: CASSYSVGGGANVLTF.

The chain uses TRBV7-9 and TRBJ2-3; D is uncertain. The V gene's germline CDR1 is SEHNR and CDR2 FQNEAQ (reference sequence). CDR3 length: 12 amino acids. The V end was cut by 3 bases, the J end by 6 bases, with 7 bases between. The CDR3 DNA is TGTGCCAGCAGCTTGTACCGGGATACGCAGTATTTT. Protein product: CASSLYRDTQYF.

The count of this clone is one. A read error is likely, as this CDR3 ends without the conserved phenylalanine or tryptophan. Because the CDR3's place on the DNA is in doubt, the DNA is left out and the CDR3 is given as listed by TCRdb. The chain uses TRBV2 and TRBJ1-4. With termini counted, the CDR3 has 13 amino acids. Germline loops: CDR1 SNHLY, CDR2 FYNNEI. The CDR3 spells CASSEAGWVGETV.

This clone was detected only once. Here the CDR3 reads CASSLQGAVYGYTF. CDR3 DNA sequence: TGTGCCAGCAGCTTACAGGGGGCGGTCTATGGCTACACCTTC. The V and J genes are TRBV7-2 and TRBJ1-2, with 8 bases aligning to TRBD1. Germline V gene sequence: CDR1 SGHTA, CDR2 FQGNSA. The CDR3 contains 14 residues. Trimming cost V 2 bases and J 4 bases; bases outside gene matches: 3.

The chain combines TRBV7-9 with TRBJ2-7; TRBD1 is a possible D gene (5 bases). Trimming pared 4 bases from V and 3 bases from J, leaving 7 bases between. This CDR3 spans 12 amino acids. The V gene's germline CDR1 is SEHNR and CDR2 FQNEAQ (reference sequence). CDR3 loop: CASSYQGYEQYF. The CDR3 DNA is TGTGCCAGCAGCTATCAGGGCTACGAGCAGTACTTC.

The rearrangement links TRBV5-4 to TRBJ2-1; TRBD2 aligns across 10 bases. V was pared by 2 bases and J by 10 bases, with 9 bases of the junction left unmatched. Looked up from germline, CDR1 is SGHNT and CDR2 is YYREEE (reference sequence). This CDR3 spans 15 amino acids. CDR3 coding DNA: TGTGCCAGCAGCTTACTACTAGCGGGGAATTGGGAGCAGTTCTTC. Its translation is CASSLLLAGNWEQFF.

This chain connects TRBV2 to TRBJ1-4; no definite D call. Germline V gene lookup returns CDR1 SNHLY and CDR2 FYNNEI. V was trimmed by 8 bases and J by 4 bases, leaving 5 bases between them. The CDR3 has 11 residues. Here the CDR3 DNA reads TGTGCCAGCCAAGTTAATGAAAAACTGTTTTTT. Residues: CASQVNEKLFF.